A selection of T cell receptor beta chains follows, all from one sample in a study of cytomegalovirus exposure and HLA in healthy donors. Assay: immunoSEQ multiplex PCR; the TCRdb copy retains only in-frame clones and omits some. The top ten hold 5.5% to 7% of the sample, which has fewer than 130,000 clones, under 85% seen once. What was sequenced was PBMCs. The source is a man aged 30-40 years in good health and CMV-seropositive. CDR3s include the opening cysteine and the closing phenylalanine or tryptophan. D genes are given only for firm matches. Only some rows state a clone size, as once, few, many or a class for expanded clones.

size,length,J,V,D,DNA,CDR3
NA,13,TRBJ2-1,TRBV29-1,NA,TGCAGCGTTTACTGGAGCTCCTACAATGAGCAGTTCTTC,CSVYWSSYNEQFF
NA,16,TRBJ1-3,TRBV18,NA,TGTGCCAGCTCACCCTACACAGGGTATGAAGGAAACACCATATATTTT,CASSPYTGYEGNTIYF
NA,15,TRBJ1-4,TRBV4-3,NA,TGCGCCAGCAGCCAAGAGACAGCAACTAATGAAAAACTGTTTTTT,CASSQETATNEKLFF
NA,12,TRBJ1-2,TRBV27,NA,TGTGCCAGCGGGAGGGATTACATGGGCTACACCTTC,CASGRDYMGYTF
NA,14,TRBJ1-4,TRBV2,TRBD1,TGTGCCAGCAGTGTCGACAGGGGGGCGGAAAAACTGTTTTTT,CASSVDRGAEKLFF
NA,17,TRBJ2-5,TRBV7-8,TRBD2,TGTGCCAGCAGCCATGGACTAGCGGGGGGATCGCAAGAGACCCAGTACTTC,CASSHGLAGGSQETQYF
few,16,TRBJ2-2,TRBV25-1,TRBD1,TGTGCCAGCAGTGCCAGGACAGGGGTGGACACCGGGGAGCTGTTTTTT,CASSARTGVDTGELFF
NA,18,TRBJ2-6,TRBV10-3,TRBD2,TGTGCCATCAGTGAACTAGCGGGGGATCCCTCTGGGGCCAACGTCCTGACTTTC,CAISELAGDPSGANVLTF
NA,15,TRBJ2-3,TRBV11-1,TRBD2,TGTGCCAGCAGCTTAGCACCGTCGGGGGGAGATACGCAGTATTTT,CASSLAPSGGDTQYF
NA,14,TRBJ2-7,TRBV2,NA,TGTGCCAGCAGTGAGGGGACGGGGAGGAGCGAGCAGTACTTC,CASSEGTGRSEQYF
NA,15,TRBJ2-3,TRBV5-1,TRBD2,TGCGCCAGCAGTCAGACTAGCGGGGGCACAGATACGCAGTATTTT,CASSQTSGGTDTQYF
NA,13,TRBJ1-1,TRBV7-9,NA,TGTGCCAGCAGCTACCCAGGGGAAACTGAAGCTTTCTTT,CASSYPGETEAFF
many,15,TRBJ2-7,TRBV6-5,TRBD2,TGTGCCAGCAGCGACGGACTAGCGGGGGGGGACGAGCAGTACTTC,CASSDGLAGGDEQYF
medium-sized,14,TRBJ2-7,TRBV7-2,TRBD2,TGTGCCAGCAGCTCGACTAGCGGGGGTTACGAGCAGTACTTC,CASSSTSGGYEQYF
NA,17,TRBJ2-5,TRBV11-1,TRBD2,TGTGCCAGCAGCCCGGGTGGTACTAGCGGGGAGGGGGAGACCCAGTACTTC,CASSPGGTSGEGETQYF
NA,13,TRBJ1-2,TRBV6-6,TRBD1,TGTGCCAGCAGCCTCGCAGGGGGCAATGGCTACACCTTC,CASSLAGGNGYTF
NA,16,TRBJ2-7,TRBV7-8,NA,TGTGCCAGCAGCTTACGAGGAGGGCCGAAGCCCTACGAGCAGTACTTC,CASSLRGGPKPYEQYF
NA,16,TRBJ1-6,TRBV6-6,NA,TGTGCCAGCAGTCGGGGGGACAAGGGGGATTTTTCACCCCCCCACTTT,CASSRGDKGDFSPPHF
few,13,TRBJ2-7,TRBV4-3,NA,TGCGCCAGCAGCCAAGATCTACCCTACGAGCAGTACTTC,CASSQDLPYEQYF
NA,14,TRBJ2-5,TRBV7-9,NA,TGTGCCAGCAGCCCCCGGACAGTCCAAGAGACCCAGTACTTC,CASSPRTVQETQYF
NA,14,TRBJ1-2,TRBV21-1,NA,TGTGCCAGTCCAGGCGGGGGACAGGGAGTTTATTACACCTTC,CASPGGGQGVYYTF
NA,13,TRBJ2-1,TRBV2,TRBD1,TGTGCCAGCACGGGACAGGGGAGCAATGAGCAGTTCTTC,CASTGQGSNEQFF
once,15,TRBJ1-3,TRBV7-2,TRBD1,TGTGCCAGCAGCGGAGGACAGGCTGGAGGAAACACCATATATTTT,CASSGGQAGGNTIYF
NA,15,TRBJ1-1,TRBV6-6,TRBD1,TGTGCCAGCAGTTACCCGGACAGGGGTAACACTGAAGCTTTCTTT,CASSYPDRGNTEAFF
NA,14,TRBJ1-1,TRBV19,NA,TGTGCCAGTAGTCTTGACAGTTGGAACACTGAAGCTTTCTTT,CASSLDSWNTEAFF
NA,15,TRBJ2-7,TRBV6-1,TRBD2,TGTGCCAGCAGTTCGCCGGGGGGTTCTTCCTACGAGCAGTACTTC,CASSSPGGSSYEQYF
NA,18,TRBJ2-3,TRBV14,TRBD2,TGTGCCAGCAGCCCCCGCCGGGGAGCGGGGGTTGGCACAGATACGCAGTATTTT,CASSPRRGAGVGTDTQYF
NA,16,TRBJ2-1,TRBV7-2,TRBD2,TGTGCCAGCAGCACCGTAGCGGGGGGGCCCTTCAATGAGCAGTTCTTC,CASSTVAGGPFNEQFF
NA,16,TRBJ2-3,TRBV7-3,NA,TGTGCCAGCAGCTTAACTGTCCGGACAGCCCAGGGTACGCAGTATTTT,CASSLTVRTAQGTQYF
few,16,TRBJ1-1,TRBV10-3,TRBD1,TGTGCCACCCCGTATCGACAGGGTGTCATGAACACTGAAGCTTTCTTT,CATPYRQGVMNTEAFF
NA,19,TRBJ1-1,TRBV11-2,NA,TGTGCCAGCAGCTTAGGGGCATTTTGGCCAGGGGATGTTCTCACTGAAGCTTTCTTT,CASSLGAFWPGDVLTEAFF
NA,16,TRBJ2-3,TRBV27,TRBD2,TGTGCCAGCAGTCCTGATAGCGGGGGGACCACAGATACGCAGTATTTT,CASSPDSGGTTDTQYF
NA,15,TRBJ2-7,TRBV4-1,TRBD2,TGCGCCAGCAGCCAAGAGCGGGGGGGCCACTACGAGCAGTACTTC,CASSQERGGHYEQYF
NA,17,TRBJ2-3,TRBV10-1,TRBD1,TGCGCCAGCAGTCCTACCGGGACAGGGGGCAGGACAGATACGCAGTATTTT,CASSPTGTGGRTDTQYF
once,14,TRBJ1-2,TRBV18,NA,TGTGCCAGCTCACCACCAGACAATTTCTATGGCTACACCTTC,CASSPPDNFYGYTF
NA,15,TRBJ2-7,TRBV30,NA,TGTGCCTGGAACGTCGCGGGCCAGGCCTCCTACGAGCAGTACTTC,CAWNVAGQASYEQYF
NA,14,TRBJ1-4,TRBV23-1,NA,TGCGCCAGCAGTCGGAACAGGGTTAATGAAAAACTGTTTTTT,CASSRNRVNEKLFF
NA,14,TRBJ2-5,TRBV7-6,TRBD1,TGTGCCAGCAGCTTGCGACAGGGAAGTGAGACCCAGTACTTC,CASSLRQGSETQYF
NA,16,TRBJ1-2,TRBV7-3,TRBD1,TGTGCCAGCAGCCCGGGGCCGGGACAGGGCTATAATGGCTACACCTTC,CASSPGPGQGYNGYTF
NA,14,TRBJ2-5,TRBV7-8,TRBD2,TGTGCCAGCAGCGGGGGGGACTTCCAAGAGACCCAGTACTTC,CASSGGDFQETQYF
NA,13,TRBJ1-2,TRBV2,TRBD1,TGTGCCAGCAGCCGGGACAGGCTTGGAGGCTACACCTTC,CASSRDRLGGYTF
NA,13,TRBJ1-1,TRBV19,NA,TGTGCCAGTAGTACCGGGGAGGACACTGAAGCTTTCTTT,CASSTGEDTEAFF
NA,14,TRBJ2-3,TRBV28,TRBD2,TGTGCCAGCAGTTTTCTAGCGGGAACAGATACGCAGTATTTT,CASSFLAGTDTQYF
NA,15,TRBJ2-7,TRBV14,TRBD2,TGTGCCAGCAGCCAAGATATTGGGACTAGCTACGAGCAGTACTTC,CASSQDIGTSYEQYF
NA,16,TRBJ2-1,TRBV7-2,TRBD2,TGTGCCAGCAGCTTTCAGGCGGGGGAGTCCTACAATGAGCAGTTCTTC,CASSFQAGESYNEQFF
few,15,TRBJ1-1,TRBV21-1,NA,TGTGCCAGGTGTGGGAAGGGGGCGCGCGACACTGAAGCTTTCTTT,CARCGKGARDTEAFF
NA,19,TRBJ2-3,TRBV7-9,TRBD2,TGTGCCAGCAGCGTGGGGACTAGCGGCGTTCCACTTAGCACAGATACGCAGTATTTT,CASSVGTSGVPLSTDTQYF
NA,14,TRBJ2-3,TRBV5-1,NA,TGCGCCAGCAGCTTGGGGGGGCCCCCAGATACGCAGTATTTT,CASSLGGPPDTQYF
NA,14,TRBJ2-1,TRBV7-7,NA,TGTGCCAGCAGCTTAAGGACATCCGACAATGAGCAGTTCTTC,CASSLRTSDNEQFF
once,16,TRBJ2-7,TRBV7-6,TRBD1,TGTGCCAGCAGCTTCCAGCCCGGACAGGGGGCCTACGAGCAGTACTTC,CASSFQPGQGAYEQYF
NA,14,TRBJ2-3,TRBV29-1,NA,TGCAGCGCCCGACGGGGGACAGAGACAGATACGCAGTATTTT,CSARRGTETDTQYF
NA,15,TRBJ1-1,TRBV2,NA,TGTGCCAGCAGTGAAGAGAGCAGGGGCAGCACTGAAGCTTTCTTT,CASSEESRGSTEAFF
NA,14,TRBJ1-4,TRBV6-1,TRBD1,TGTGCCAGCAAATCCGGGACAGGGGGAGAAAAACTGTTTTTT,CASKSGTGGEKLFF
NA,15,TRBJ1-5,TRBV19,NA,TGTGCCAGTACCTCGGGGAGGTGGGGCAATCAGCCCCAGCATTTT,CASTSGRWGNQPQHF
few,16,TRBJ1-4,TRBV5-1,NA,TGCGCCAGCAGCTTGTGGGGAGGTGGAACTAATGAAAAACTGTTTTTT,CASSLWGGGTNEKLFF
NA,17,TRBJ1-6,TRBV19,NA,TGTGCCAGTAGTAGAACCTCGAACGGGGTCTATAATTCACCCCTCCACTTT,CASSRTSNGVYNSPLHF
once,15,TRBJ1-1,TRBV29-1,TRBD1,TGCAGCGTCCACAGGGACAGGGTCTCCAACACTGAAGCTTTCTTT,CSVHRDRVSNTEAFF
NA,14,TRBJ2-7,TRBV25-1,NA,TGTGCCACCCACAACCCAGGGGCAAAGGACGAGCAGTACTTC,CATHNPGAKDEQYF
NA,14,TRBJ2-4,TRBV9,NA,TGTGCCAGCAGCCCGAGGGGGGGTCAAAACATTCAGTACTTC,CASSPRGGQNIQYF